The 11 T cell receptor beta chains below come from one sample, sequenced in a study of T cell changes during pregnancy in multiple sclerosis. Using immunoSEQ multiplex PCR, the repertoire was profiled, and TCRdb retains in-frame clones only, with some absent. Of roughly 30,000 clones listed, roughly 89% are singletons. The material sequenced was CD8+ T cells from peripheral blood mononuclear cells, taken in the first trimester of pregnancy. Receptor source: a female donor with multiple sclerosis, enrolled in a pregnancy study.

The chain has TRBV14 and TRBJ1-1; possibly TRBD1 for D (5 bases). This CDR3 region has 13 residues. V was cut by 3 bases and J by 5 bases, with 10 bases left in between. Germline V gives CDR1 SGHDN, CDR2 FVKESK. The CDR3: CASSHGGGTEAFF. For the CDR3, the DNA is TGTGCCAGCAGCCATGGGGGGGGGACTGAAGCTTTCTTT.

The rearrangement uses TRBV29-1 and TRBJ2-7; possible D gene TRBD1, 5 bases. In germline, CDR1 is SQVTM, CDR2 ANQGSEA. V lost 4 bases and J lost 7, with 14 bases in between. The CDR3 has 12 residues. CDR3 coding DNA: TGCAGCGTTGCACCAGGGCTCGGAGAGCAGTACTTC. Translated: CSVAPGLGEQYF.

The V call is TRBV5-1, the J call TRBJ2-1; 7 bases are a match to TRBD2. This CDR3 region has 16 residues. Losses at the gene ends were 0 bases for V and 4 bases for J; bases not matched to a gene: 7. Germline V gene data show CDR1 as SGHRS and CDR2 as YFSETQ. The CDR3 is CASSLGLAGAYNEQFF. The CDR3 DNA follows: TGCGCCAGCAGCTTGGGATTAGCGGGTGCTTACAATGAGCAGTTCTTC. The variable domain in full, with the rest retrieved from reference TRBV5-1 and TRBJ2-1, is KAGVTQTPRYLIKTRGQQVTLSCSPISGHRSVSWYQQTPGQGLQFLFEYFSETQRNKGNFPGRFSGRQFSNSRSEMNVSTLELGDSALYLCASSLGLAGAYNEQFFGPGTRLTVL.

Written as DNA, the CDR3 is TGTGCCAGCAGCACAGGGGGCACAGCGGTTTTCTTT. It translates to CASSTGGTAVFF. The rearrangement uses TRBV5-6 and TRBJ1-1, with 9 bases fitting TRBD1. With 4 bases clipped from V and 13 bases from J, the junction kept 8 bases outside the gene matches. The CDR3 is 12 amino acids. Germline-derived CDR1 and CDR2 are SGHDT and YYEEEE. Looking up the rest from reference TRBV5-6 and TRBJ1-1 gives the full variable domain: DAGVTQSPTHLIKTRGQQVTLRCSPKSGHDTVSWYQQALGQGPQFIFQYYEEEERQRGNFPDRFSGHQFPNYSSELNVNALLLGDSALYLCASSTGGTAVFFGQGTRLTVV.

The gene calls are TRBV7-6 and TRBJ2-7; 10 nucleotides align to TRBD2. Trimming at V came to 1 base and at J to 2 bases, leaving 2 bases not matched to a gene. Germline V gene sequence: CDR1 SGHVS, CDR2 FNYEAQ. This CDR3 has 15 amino acids. In DNA form, the CDR3 reads TGTGCCAGCAGCTTAGGGACTAGCGGACCCTACGAGCAGTACTTC. Protein: CASSLGTSGPYEQYF.

The J gene is TRBJ2-7, the V gene TRBV2, with 8 bases aligning to TRBD2. CDR1 and CDR2 from the germline V gene are SNHLY and FYNNEI. This CDR3 comprises 14 residues. V shed 5 bases, J shed 6 bases, and the junction held 9 bases outside the gene matches. As DNA, the CDR3 is TGTGCCAGCAGTCCCGAGCGGGAGCTTGCCGAGCAGTACTTC. Translating it yields CASSPERELAEQYF.

The CDR3 spells CSVEDALRTSGSGEQFF. The CDR3 nucleotides are TGCAGCGTTGAAGATGCCTTACGGACTAGCGGGAGTGGTGAGCAGTTCTTC. This sequence joins TRBV29-1 and TRBJ2-1, with 13 bases aligning to TRBD2. CDR3 length: 17 residues. V lost 0 bases, J lost 9 bases, and 11 bases stayed unmatched. CDR1 and CDR2 (germline): SQVTM, ANQGSEA.

V usage is TRBV6-6 and J usage is TRBJ2-7; 8 positions agree with TRBD1. Germline assignment: CDR1 MNHNY and CDR2 SVGAGI (reference sequence). Germline trimming cut 8 bases from V and 5 bases from J; bases unmatched to any gene: 11. The CDR3 is made up of 14 amino acids. The DNA for the CDR3 is TGTGCCAGCTCGAAGACAGGGGAATCGGACGAGCAGTACTTC. Protein sequence: CASSKTGESDEQYF.

V is TRBV9 and J is TRBJ2-6; D might be TRBD1 (5 bases). V was pared by 0 bases and J by 1 base, with 17 bases between. This CDR3 contains 19 residues. In germline, CDR1 is SGDLS, CDR2 YYNGEE. CDR3 DNA: TGTGCCAGCAGCGTAGATCTGGGGCCGAAAGGGTCTGGGGCCAACGTCCTGACTTTC. Residues: CASSVDLGPKGSGANVLTF.

The chain has TRBV28 and TRBJ2-7; D may be TRBD1 (5 bases). The ends were cut back, 3 bases at V and 4 bases at J, with 13 bases in the middle. This CDR3 spans 14 amino acids. Germline assignment: CDR1 MDHEN and CDR2 SYDVKM. CDR3 nucleotide sequence: TGTGCCAGCAGTTTTACAGGCACCGTTTACGAGCAGTACTTC. Its translation: CASSFTGTVYEQYF.

Sample share makes this clone medium-sized. This rearrangement joins TRBV7-9 to TRBJ2-7; 11 nucleotides agree with TRBD2. This CDR3 is 13 amino acids long. With 5 bases clipped from V and 7 bases from J, the junction kept 4 bases outside the gene matches. The germline CDR1 and CDR2 sequences are SEHNR and FQNEAQ (reference sequence). Here the CDR3 DNA reads TGTGCCAGCAGCCGTAGCGGGAGGGTTGAGCAGTACTTC. This sequence encodes CASSRSGRVEQYF.